A single sample gave rise to the 23 T cell receptor beta chains below, sequenced in a study of synovial regulatory T cells in juvenile arthritis. Data came from immunoSEQ multiplex PCR; TCRdb stores just in-frame clones and leaves some out. The sample totals over 7,500 clones. Sequences were obtained from Treg cells from blood. Subset of the sample: remaining (HLA-DR-negative) circulating blood Treg cells. Receptors originate from a donor under 30 with juvenile idiopathic arthritis.

This sequence joins TRBV29-1 and TRBJ2-3; TCRdb outputs TRBD2, but without DNA this stays unchecked. The V gene's germline CDR1 is SQVTM and CDR2 ANQGSEA. CDR3 length equals 13 residues. A DNA sequence was not provided. This CDR3 reads CSVEDRVRDTQYF.

This sequence joins TRBV19 and TRBJ1-5. Germline V gene lookup returns CDR1 LNHDA and CDR2 SQIVND (reference sequence). The CDR3 is 16 residues long. No nucleotide data were recorded. The CDR3 loop reads CASSTDGALSNQPQHF. Based on the CDR3 plus reference TRBV19 and TRBJ1-5, the full variable domain is DGGITQSPKYLFRKEGQNVTLSCEQNLNHDAMYWYRQDPGQGLRLIYYSQIVNDFQKGDIAEGYSVSREKKESFPLTVTSAQKNPTAFYLCASSTDGALSNQPQHFGDGTRLSIL.

This chain joins TRBV5-1 and TRBJ2-1; TCRdb proposes TRBD2, but this gene call is untestable without DNA. The CDR3 contains 19 residues. Only the protein is on record. Germline loops: CDR1 SGHRS, CDR2 YFSETQ. Here the CDR3 reads CASSLSLGLAGPSYNEQFF.

The chain is built from TRBV7-8 and TRBJ2-5. From germline, CDR1 is SGHVS and CDR2 FQNEAQ. This CDR3 region has 16 residues. Only the protein is on record. CDR3 region: CASSSPLTAGAETQYF.

This chain uses TRBV10-1 with TRBJ2-7; TCRdb's assignment of TRBD1 cannot be checked, as there is no DNA. From germline, CDR1 is WNHNN and CDR2 SYGVQD (reference sequence). The CDR3 runs to 13 residues. The nucleotide record is missing. The CDR3 spells CASPTGGQYEQYF.

The gene calls are TRBV19 and TRBJ1-5; TCRdb's D call, TRBD1, is unchecked because there is no DNA. CDR1 is LNHDA and CDR2 is SQIVND in the germline V gene (reference sequence). The CDR3 loop spans 12 amino acids. DNA is not on record. The CDR3 loop is CASRAPNQPQHF.

V usage is TRBV2 and J usage is TRBJ2-7; TCRdb reports TRBD2, a call that lacks DNA to check it against. Germline V gene sequence: CDR1 SNHLY, CDR2 FYNNEI. The CDR3 totals 14 residues. DNA is not on record. This CDR3 reads CASSDPYLGTRKYF.

The J gene is TRBJ2-7, the V gene TRBV5-1; the TCRdb call, TRBD1, lacks DNA for checking. Germline loops: CDR1 SGHRS, CDR2 YFSETQ. The CDR3 extends over 13 amino acids. DNA is not recorded here. The chain's CDR3 is CASSYRVSYEQYF.

The rearrangement links TRBV7-2 to TRBJ2-5. Germline V gene data show CDR1 as SGHTA and CDR2 as FQGNSA. CDR3 length equals 14 residues. The protein alone is recorded here. The CDR3 reads CASQKWVHGETQYF.

V is TRBV7-2 and J is TRBJ1-5; TCRdb's assignment of TRBD1 cannot be checked, as there is no DNA. The CDR3 is made up of 15 amino acids. Nucleotide data are not available. CDR1 is SGHTA and CDR2 is FQGNSA in the germline V gene. The CDR3 protein is CASSLVQGSNQPQHF. Full variable domain (outside the CDR3, taken from reference TRBV7-2 and TRBJ1-5): GAGVSQSPSNKVTEKGKDVELRCDPISGHTALYWYRQSLGQGLEFLIYFQGNSAPDKSGLPSDRFSAERTGGSVSTLTIQRTQQEDSAVYLCASSLVQGSNQPQHFGDGTRLSIL.

The rearrangement uses TRBV18 and TRBJ2-7; there is no DNA to check the TCRdb D call of TRBD1. Germline CDR1 is KGHSH and CDR2 is LQKENI. The CDR3 has 14 amino acids. No DNA is given. The CDR3 protein is CASSRDRTTYEQYF.

V usage is TRBV18 and J usage is TRBJ1-1; the TRBD1 assignment by TCRdb is unverifiable without DNA. The CDR3 extends over 15 amino acids. No DNA sequence is on record. Germline-derived CDR1 and CDR2 are KGHSH and LQKENI. The CDR3: CASSPPSGGNTEAFF.

The CDR3 sequence is CASSLPGNTEAFF. This rearrangement joins TRBV5-6 to TRBJ1-1. Germline V lookup: CDR1 SGHDT, CDR2 YYEEEE. CDR3 length: 13 residues. No DNA is given. The full variable domain, its missing parts supplied by reference TRBV5-6 and TRBJ1-1, is DAGVTQSPTHLIKTRGQQVTLRCSPKSGHDTVSWYQQALGQGPQFIFQYYEEEERQRGNFPDRFSGHQFPNYSSELNVNALLLGDSALYLCASSLPGNTEAFFGQGTRLTVV.

The chain carries TRBV15 and TRBJ1-2. The germline V gene has CDR1 LNHNV and CDR2 YYDKDF (reference sequence). The CDR3 extends over 14 amino acids. The DNA sequence is not available. CDR3 sequence reads: CATSRGGGSYGYTF.

The gene calls are TRBV5-1 and TRBJ2-3; TCRdb reports TRBD2, a call that lacks DNA to check it against. CDR1 and CDR2 from the germline V gene are SGHRS and YFSETQ. This CDR3 has 15 residues. Only the protein is available. CDR3 sequence: CASSRRAGAPDTQYF.

This CDR3 reads CGSVKPLTYNEQFF. The V gene is TRBV29-1, the J gene TRBJ2-1. Germline V CDR1 and CDR2: SQVTM, ANQGSEA. The CDR3 runs 14 residues. There is no recorded DNA.

This chain connects TRBV18 to TRBJ2-7; TCRdb's D call, TRBD2, is unchecked because there is no DNA. CDR1 is KGHSH and CDR2 is LQKENI in the germline V gene. CDR3 size: 12 residues. The DNA sequence is not available. CDR3 sequence: CASSPRSYEQYF.

The V and J genes are TRBV20-1 and TRBJ1-1. This CDR3 is 11 amino acids long. Only the protein is available. Germline V gene lookup returns CDR1 DFQATT and CDR2 SNEGSKA (reference sequence). CDR3 in amino acids: CSARGRLKAFF.

V gene TRBV5-4 combines with J gene TRBJ1-1. This CDR3 has 17 amino acids. DNA is not on record. CDR1 SGHNT and CDR2 YYREEE come from the germline V gene (reference sequence). The CDR3 region is CASSLVGAREGNTEAFF.

This CDR3 reads CSAKTGNEQYF. V is TRBV20-1 and J is TRBJ2-7; TCRdb outputs TRBD1, but without DNA this stays unchecked. The CDR3 spans 11 residues. DNA for this receptor is not on file. Germline-derived CDR1 and CDR2 are DFQATT and SNEGSKA (reference sequence).

V is TRBV7-2 and J is TRBJ2-7; TCRdb picks TRBD2, but there is no DNA to check that call. Germline V lookup: CDR1 SGHTA, CDR2 FQGNSA. The CDR3 is made up of 11 amino acids. DNA was not recorded. The CDR3 loop reads CASSFYYEQYF.

The J gene is TRBJ2-1, the V gene TRBV9; TCRdb outputs TRBD2, but without DNA this stays unchecked. CDR3 size: 15 residues. No DNA has been recorded. Germline V lookup: CDR1 SGDLS, CDR2 YYNGEE. CDR3 in amino acids: CASRGTSGLYNEQFF.

The V call is TRBV6-5, the J call TRBJ1-4; checking the TCRdb D call of TRBD1 is not possible without DNA. The CDR3 totals 15 residues. The DNA is not on file. Germline V gene sequence: CDR1 MNHEY, CDR2 SVGAGI. CDR3 region: CASSRRGQGQEKLFF.